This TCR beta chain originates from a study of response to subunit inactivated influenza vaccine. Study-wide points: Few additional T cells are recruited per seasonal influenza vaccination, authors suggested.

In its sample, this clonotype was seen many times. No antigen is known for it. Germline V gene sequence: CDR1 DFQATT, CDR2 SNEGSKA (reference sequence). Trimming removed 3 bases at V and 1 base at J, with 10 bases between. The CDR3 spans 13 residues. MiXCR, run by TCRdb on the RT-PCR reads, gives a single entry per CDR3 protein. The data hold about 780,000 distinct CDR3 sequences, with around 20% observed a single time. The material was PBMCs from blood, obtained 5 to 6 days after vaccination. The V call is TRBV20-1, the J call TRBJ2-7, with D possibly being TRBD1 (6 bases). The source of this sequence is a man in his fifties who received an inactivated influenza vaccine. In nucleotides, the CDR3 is TGCAGTGCTAGTCGAACAGGGTCCTACGAGCAGTACTTC. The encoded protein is CSASRTGSYEQYF.